These 5 T cell receptor beta chains originate from one sample sequenced in a study of T cells in women clearing cervical HPV infection. The table came from immunoSEQ multiplex PCR; TCRdb's copy has only in-frame clones and leaves some out. Its listing shows about 37,000 clones. Input material: blood buffy coat. These receptors all come from a woman aged 18-69 years with a cervical HPV16 infection that either progressed to CIN3+ or cleared (not recorded which).

Remarks on this clone: The read is 3 residues too short to cover the CDR3 end, so that end is filled in from the germline J gene. This chain links TRBV6-1 with TRBJ2-5, with TRBD1 identical over 11 bases. The CDR3 totals 15 residues. Germline V gene sequence: CDR1 MNHNS, CDR2 SASEGT. J was trimmed by 3 bases and V by 4 bases; bases with no gene match: 4. The CDR3 spells CASSAWTGGEETQYF. CDR3 bases read: TGTGCCAGCAGTGCGTGGACAGGGGGCGAAGAGACC.

About this clone: The read ends 3 residues early relative to the CDR3; the germline J gene fills the gap. This chain connects TRBV5-1 to TRBJ2-3, with D uncertain. The CDR3 is 15 amino acids. Germline CDR1 and CDR2: SGHRS and YFSETQ. V was trimmed by 6 bases and J by 0 bases, leaving 14 bases between them. The covered CDR3 bases are TGCGCCAGCACAATGGAAGGGTTTAGCACAGATACG. Protein product: CASTMEGFSTDT. The whole CDR3 reads CASTMEGFSTDTQYF.

A word on this clone: The CDR3 end falls 3 residues outside the read, so it is completed with the germline J gene. The chain combines TRBV6-1 with TRBJ2-2; possibly TRBD1 or TRBD2 for D (5 bases each). This CDR3 has 15 residues. CDR1 and CDR2 (germline): MNHNS, SASEGT. The CDR3 loop reads CASSEGGAYNSPLFF. The DNA read from the CDR3 is TGTGCCAGCAGTGAAGGAGGGGCGTATAATTCACCG.

Turning to this clone: The CDR3 end falls 3 residues outside the read, so it is completed with the germline J gene. V gene TRBV6-1 combines with J gene TRBJ2-2; 8 nucleotides align to TRBD1. The CDR3 runs 15 residues. Trimming at V came to 0 bases and at J to 10 bases, leaving 7 bases not matched to a gene. Germline values: CDR1 MNHNS, CDR2 SASEGT. Partial CDR3 DNA: TGTGCCAGCAGTGAAGCGACAGGGGAAGGGGTGGAG. Its translation is CASSEATGEGVE. The complete CDR3 protein is CASSEATGEGVELFF.

Comment on this clone: Coverage ceases 3 residues before the CDR3 finishes, and the germline J gene fills in the end. This chain connects TRBV7-3 to TRBJ2-3; weak D call: TRBD2 (6 bases). The CDR3 length is 16 residues. The V gene lost 1 base and the J gene lost 0 bases, with 11 bases spanning the gap. The germline V gene has CDR1 SGHTA and CDR2 FQGTGA. CDR3 bases read: TGTGCCAGCAGCTTAAGTGGAGGGGTTAGCACAGATACG. This codes for CASSLSGGVSTDT. The whole CDR3 protein is CASSLSGGVSTDTQYF.